This T cell receptor beta chain stems from a study of T cell responses to AZD1222 COVID-19 vaccine. Using immunoSEQ multiplex PCR, the repertoire was profiled, and TCRdb retains in-frame clones only, with some absent. The top ten clones hold around 10% of a sample with 140,000 or so clones, just under 95% of them seen once. Germline V gene data show CDR1 as SGHAT and CDR2 as FQNNGV. CDR3 length: 17 residues. The J segment lost 5 bases and the V segment lost 5 bases, leaving 10 bases of the junction unmatched. The chain is built from TRBV11-2 and TRBJ2-2, with 11 bases matching TRBD1. This receptor was identified in an adult who had recovered from COVID-19. The source was peripheral blood, collected after recovery from COVID-19. Written as DNA, the CDR3 is TGTGCCAGCAGCGCAGTACCGGGACAGGGGGTGACCGGGGAGCTGTTTTTT. The encoded protein is CASSAVPGQGVTGELFF.